This is a list of T cell receptor beta chains from one sample in a study of Graves' ophthalmopathy and Graves' hyperthyroidism. TCRdb redid the calling of the multiplex PCR reads with MiXCR, one entry per CDR3 protein. The table records about 740,000 distinct CDR3 sequences, approximately 40% of them present only once. Input material: peripheral blood. These receptors were collected from an adult man with Graves' ophthalmopathy. Each CDR3 is given with its conserved first and last residue. Each record gives: D gene, V gene, J gene, clone size, CDR3 protein, CDR3 DNA. D genes are given only for firm matches. A row's size may be missing; if present it is once, few, many or a size class.

.,TRBV25-1,TRBJ2-7,.,CASLGQNSYEQYF,TGTGCCAGCTTGGGGCAGAACTCCTACGAGCAGTACTTC
.,TRBV7-8,TRBJ1-2,many,CASSFGSRDGYTF,TGTGCCAGCAGCTTCGGTTCCCGGGATGGCTACACCTTC
.,TRBV10-2,TRBJ1-6,many,CASSLQGDDSPLHF,TGCGCCAGCAGTCTGCAGGGTGATGACTCACCCCTCCACTTT
TRBD1,TRBV10-3,TRBJ1-6,.,CASSYLGQGIGSPLHF,TGTGCCAGCAGTTACTTGGGACAGGGGATAGGTTCACCCCTCCACTTT
.,TRBV7-9,TRBJ2-7,many,CASSDRQASSYEQYF,TGTGCCAGCAGCGACAGACAGGCCAGCTCCTACGAGCAGTACTTC
.,TRBV24-1,TRBJ1-5,many,CASSARQPQHF,TGTGCCAGCAGTGCGCGTCAGCCCCAGCATTTT
TRBD1,TRBV12-3/TRBV12-4,TRBJ1-2,.,CASRELAGTGLNYGYTF,TGTGCCAGCAGGGAGTTAGCCGGGACAGGGTTAAACTATGGCTACACCTTC
TRBD1,TRBV7-9,TRBJ2-3,many,CASNPGTGKIDTQYF,TGTGCCAGCAACCCAGGGACAGGGAAAATCGATACGCAGTATTTT
.,TRBV19,TRBJ1-5,.,CASSPLGTIGEHF,TGTGCCAGTAGTCCTCTAGGGACTATCGGGGAGCATTTT
TRBD2,TRBV19,TRBJ2-5,many,CASSPSGRVRETQYF,TGTGCCAGTAGCCCTAGCGGGAGGGTAAGGGAGACCCAGTACTTC
TRBD1,TRBV5-4,TRBJ1-2,few,CASSEAGTAIYGYTF,TGTGCCAGCAGCGAAGCCGGGACAGCCATCTATGGCTACACCTTC
.,TRBV7-9,TRBJ1-1,.,CASSQVGQYTEAFF,TGTGCCAGCAGCCAAGTAGGACAGTACACTGAAGCTTTCTTT
.,TRBV11-2,TRBJ2-3,.,CASSLGLWQSTDTQYF,TGTGCCAGCAGCTTGGGCCTCTGGCAGAGTACAGATACGCAGTATTTT
.,TRBV20-1,TRBJ1-1,few,CSAQTIDRTAEAFF,TGCAGTGCCCAGACTATCGACCGAACGGCTGAAGCTTTCTTT
.,TRBV20-1,TRBJ2-7,.,CSARGAAPHSYEQYF,TGCAGTGCTAGAGGGGCAGCGCCTCATTCCTACGAGCAGTACTTC
.,TRBV9,TRBJ2-7,.,CASRKELGSYEQYF,TGTGCCAGCAGAAAAGAGCTGGGGTCCTACGAGCAGTACTTC
TRBD1,TRBV7-8,TRBJ1-2,many,CASSSRTGRGYTF,TGTGCCAGCAGCTCAAGGACAGGGCGAGGCTACACCTTC
.,TRBV20-1,TRBJ2-6,many,CSAQSGANVLTF,TGCAGTGCTCAATCTGGGGCCAACGTCCTGACTTTC
TRBD1,TRBV9,TRBJ1-1,.,CASSEGDRGAEAFF,TGTGCCAGCAGCGAGGGGGACAGGGGTGCTGAAGCTTTCTTT
.,TRBV28,TRBJ2-7,.,CASGTTIYEQYF,TGTGCCAGCGGGACCACCATCTACGAGCAGTACTTC
.,TRBV12-3/TRBV12-4,TRBJ2-7,few,CASSLSGFEQYF,TGTGCCAGCAGTTTATCAGGGTTCGAGCAGTACTTC
.,TRBV20-1,TRBJ1-5,few,CSARDLAGNQPQHF,TGCAGTGCTAGAGATTTGGCAGGCAATCAGCCCCAGCATTTT
.,TRBV11-2,TRBJ2-7,.,CASSLFISEQYF,TGTGCCAGCAGCTTATTTATTTCCGAGCAGTACTTC
TRBD1,TRBV7-2,TRBJ1-1,few,CASSLEALWGWDRARGRSEAFF,TGTGCCAGCAGCTTAGAGGCCCTCTGGGGATGGGACAGGGCTCGGGGTAGGTCTGAAGCTTTCTTT
TRBD1,TRBV19,TRBJ1-4,.,CASSPHRDRGNEKLFF,TGTGCCAGCAGCCCGCACCGGGACAGGGGCAATGAAAAACTGTTTTTT
TRBD2,TRBV9,TRBJ2-7,.,CASSLRDSGSYEQYF,TGTGCCAGCAGCCTTCGGGATAGCGGGAGCTACGAGCAGTACTTC
TRBD1,TRBV5-1,TRBJ2-7,many,CASRDEGARYF,TGCGCCAGCAGAGATGAGGGGGCTCGGTACTTC
.,TRBV7-8,TRBJ1-1,many,CASSLIGFTEAFF,TGTGCCAGCAGCTTAATCGGGTTCACTGAAGCTTTCTTT
.,TRBV2,TRBJ1-5,few,CASSREHFSNQPQHF,TGTGCCAGCAGCCGAGAACACTTTAGCAATCAGCCCCAGCATTTT
.,TRBV25-1,TRBJ2-2,few,CASSFGTLSTGELFF,TGTGCCAGCAGTTTTGGCACACTAAGCACCGGGGAGCTGTTTTTT